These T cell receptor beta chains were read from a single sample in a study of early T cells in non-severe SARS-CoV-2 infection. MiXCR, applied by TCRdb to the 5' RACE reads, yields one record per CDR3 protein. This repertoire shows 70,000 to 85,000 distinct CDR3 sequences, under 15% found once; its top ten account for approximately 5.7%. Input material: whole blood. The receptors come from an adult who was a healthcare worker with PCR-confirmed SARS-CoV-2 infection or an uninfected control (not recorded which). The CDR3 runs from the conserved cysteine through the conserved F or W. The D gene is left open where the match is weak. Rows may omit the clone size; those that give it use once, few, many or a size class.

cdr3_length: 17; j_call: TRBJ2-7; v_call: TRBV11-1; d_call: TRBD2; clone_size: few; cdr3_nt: TGTGCCAGCAGCTTAGCCCGGACTAGCGGGTTAACCTACGAGCAGTACTTC; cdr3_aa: CASSLARTSGLTYEQYF
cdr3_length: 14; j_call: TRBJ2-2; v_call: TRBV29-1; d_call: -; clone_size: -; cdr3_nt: TGCAGCGTCGCAAGGGGCAGCTATAACGGGGAGCTGTTTTTT; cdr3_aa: CSVARGSYNGELFF
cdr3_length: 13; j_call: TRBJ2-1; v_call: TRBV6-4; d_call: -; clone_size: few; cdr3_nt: TGTGCCAGCAGTGACTGGAGCGGCAATGAGCAGTTCTTC; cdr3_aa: CASSDWSGNEQFF
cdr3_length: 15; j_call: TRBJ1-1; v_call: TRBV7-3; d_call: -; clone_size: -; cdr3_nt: TGTGCCAGCAGCTCAAACAAGGAATCTCTCGCTGAAGCTTTCTTT; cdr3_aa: CASSSNKESLAEAFF
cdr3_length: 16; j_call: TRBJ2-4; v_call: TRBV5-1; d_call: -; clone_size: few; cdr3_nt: TGCGCCAGCAGCTTGGGCCAGGGCAACACCAAAAACATTCAGTACTTC; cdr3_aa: CASSLGQGNTKNIQYF
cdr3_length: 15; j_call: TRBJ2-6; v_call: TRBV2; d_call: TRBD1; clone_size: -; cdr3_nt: TGTGCCAGCAGCGCCGACAGGGCTGGGGCCAACGTCCTGACTTTC; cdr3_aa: CASSADRAGANVLTF
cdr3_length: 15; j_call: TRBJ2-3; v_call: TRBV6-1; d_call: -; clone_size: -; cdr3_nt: TGTGCCAGCAGTGGCCGGGTAGGGTTCCCAGATACGCAGTATTTT; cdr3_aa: CASSGRVGFPDTQYF
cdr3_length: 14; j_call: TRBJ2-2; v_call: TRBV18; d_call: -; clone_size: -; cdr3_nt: TGTGCCAGCTCAGCGACAGGGAACACCGGGGAGCTGTTTTTT; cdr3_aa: CASSATGNTGELFF
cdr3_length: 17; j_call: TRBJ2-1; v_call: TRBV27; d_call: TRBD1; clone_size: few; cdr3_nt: TGTGCCAGCAGTTCCCGCAACAGGGGGCGGGCCTACAATGAGCAGTTCTTC; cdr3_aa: CASSSRNRGRAYNEQFF
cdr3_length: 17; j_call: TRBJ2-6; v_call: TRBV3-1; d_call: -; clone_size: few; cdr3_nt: TGTGCCAGCAGCCCCCGCTTGGTGGATTCTGGGGCCAACGTCCTGACTTTC; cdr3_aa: CASSPRLVDSGANVLTF
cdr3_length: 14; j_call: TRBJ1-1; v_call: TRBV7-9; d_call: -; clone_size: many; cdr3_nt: TGTGCCAGCAGCTCCGGCAGGGGTAGCACTGAAGCTTTCTTT; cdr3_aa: CASSSGRGSTEAFF
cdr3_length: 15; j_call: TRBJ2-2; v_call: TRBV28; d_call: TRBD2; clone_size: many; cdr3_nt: TGTGCCAGCAGTTCCCGGGACTATTCCACCGGGGAGCTGTTTTTT; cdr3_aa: CASSSRDYSTGELFF
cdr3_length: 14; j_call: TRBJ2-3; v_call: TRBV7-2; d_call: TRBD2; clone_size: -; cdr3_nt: TGTGCCAGCAGCTTATGGAGCGGGGAAAATACGCAGTATTTT; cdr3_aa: CASSLWSGENTQYF
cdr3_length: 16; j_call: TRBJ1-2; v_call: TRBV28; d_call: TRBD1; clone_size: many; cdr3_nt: TGTGCCAGCAGTTTATTGAGGACAGGGGGGTACTATGGCTACACCTTC; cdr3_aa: CASSLLRTGGYYGYTF